This TCR beta chain appears in the sequencing data of a study of cytomegalovirus exposure and HLA in healthy donors. Background on the study: It was reported in a later analysis that the 120 validation repertoires used the same platform as the 550 to 850 first-cohort repertoires.

Using immunoSEQ multiplex PCR, the repertoire was profiled, and TCRdb retains in-frame clones only, with some absent. The table has 150,000 to 200,000 clones, around 86% seen once. V lost 0 bases and J lost 3, with 10 bases in between. CDR3 length: 15 amino acids. Per the germline V gene, CDR1 is MRHNA and CDR2 is SNTAGT. This clone was recorded only once. The sequence was obtained from a man aged 30-40 years in good health and CMV-seropositive. Sequencing was performed on PBMCs. This sequence joins TRBV6-4 and TRBJ2-3, with D perhaps TRBD2 (6 bases). The CDR3 reads CASSDSEGGTDTQYF. The DNA of the CDR3 is TGTGCCAGCAGTGACTCAGAGGGAGGTACAGATACGCAGTATTTT.